The clone carrying this T cell receptor (beta chain) showed up just once. The data were taken from a study of somatic mutations in cytotoxic T cells in rheumatoid arthritis. Deletions cut 2 bases from V and 0 bases from J, with 17 bases between. Germline values: CDR1 GTSNPN, CDR2 SVGIG (reference sequence). This CDR3 region has 17 residues. The data were produced by immunoSEQ multiplex PCR, yet TCRdb's version contains in-frame clones alone and is incomplete. This sample has some 29,000 clones, with about 87% found just once. Sequenced material: CD8+ T cells sorted from blood. The chain couples TRBV30 to TRBJ1-3, with D perhaps matching TRBD1 (6 bases). The receptor was isolated from an adult with rheumatoid arthritis. In DNA, the CDR3 is TGTGCCTGGAGTATACCTGCTGGGGGGCACTCTGGAAACACCATATATTTT. This encodes CAWSIPAGGHSGNTIYF.